The 18 T cell receptor beta chains in this list originate from one sample, sequenced in a study of T cells expressing NK-cell markers. From its re-call of the 5' RACE reads, TCRdb lists each CDR3 protein once, without DNA. This sample contains under 500,000 distinct CDR3 sequences. The sequenced material came from blood T cells: a sorted CD56 or NKG2C T cell subset, CD4+ or CD8+ T cells, or bulk PBMC T cells (not recorded which). These receptors were taken from a woman aged 18 to 75 in good health.

This sequence joins TRBV20-1 and TRBJ2-7; the TRBD2 assignment by TCRdb is unverifiable without DNA. Germline assignment: CDR1 DFQATT and CDR2 SNEGSKA (reference sequence). The CDR3 length is 15 residues. CDR3 sequence: CSARVSTSGSYEQYF.

V gene TRBV14 combines with J gene TRBJ2-5. Germline V CDR1 and CDR2: SGHDN, FVKESK. The CDR3 has 14 residues. CDR3 residues: CASSPRVNQGTQYF. The full variable domain, completed using reference TRBV14 and TRBJ2-5, is EAGVTQFPSHSVIEKGQTVTLRCDPISGHDNLYWYRRVMGKEIKFLLHFVKESKQDESGMPNNRFLAERTGGTYSTLKVQPAELEDSGVYFCASSPRVNQGTQYFGPGTRLLVL.

This chain links TRBV20-1 with TRBJ2-3; TCRdb selects TRBD2, and the lack of DNA leaves this call unchecked. The germline gives CDR1 DFQATT, CDR2 SNEGSKA (reference sequence). The CDR3 is made up of 17 amino acids. CDR3 sequence: CSARDGVAGPGGDTQYF.

The gene calls are TRBV20-1 and TRBJ2-7; the D call from TCRdb, TRBD2, cannot be confirmed without DNA. Looked up from germline, CDR1 is DFQATT and CDR2 is SNEGSKA (reference sequence). CDR3 size: 18 residues. The CDR3 sequence is CSARAATSGFPYSYEQYF.

The chain recombines TRBV5-6 with TRBJ2-3. CDR3 length: 14 amino acids. Germline V CDR1 and CDR2: SGHDT, YYEEEE. The CDR3 reads CASSFSRVTDTQYF.

The chain is built from TRBV5-1 and TRBJ1-1. The CDR3 has 12 residues. CDR1 and CDR2 (germline): SGHRS, YFSETQ. The CDR3 reads CASIGTGAEAFF. Supplemented by reference TRBV5-1 and TRBJ1-1, the full variable domain reads KAGVTQTPRYLIKTRGQQVTLSCSPISGHRSVSWYQQTPGQGLQFLFEYFSETQRNKGNFPGRFSGRQFSNSRSEMNVSTLELGDSALYLCASIGTGAEAFFGQGTRLTVV.

J is TRBJ2-1 and V is TRBV7-9; TCRdb reports TRBD2, a call that lacks DNA to check it against. The length of the CDR3 is 12 residues. Germline CDR1 is SEHNR and CDR2 is FQNEAQ (reference sequence). CDR3: CASSPAAVEQFF.

The genes are TRBV29-1 and TRBJ1-5. Germline V CDR1 and CDR2: SQVTM, ANQGSEA. The CDR3 runs to 14 residues. The CDR3 sequence is CSVEDGDLNQPQHF.

The CDR3 is CAIRTTGGPNEQFF. The V call is TRBV10-3, the J call TRBJ2-1; TCRdb designates TRBD1, a call that cannot be tested without DNA. Germline lookup yields CDR1 ENHRY and CDR2 SYGVKD. The CDR3 runs 14 residues.

J is TRBJ2-7 and V is TRBV7-2; the D gene TCRdb calls, TRBD1, cannot be checked with no DNA. The germline gives CDR1 SGHTA, CDR2 FQGNSA. CDR3 size: 16 residues. This chain's CDR3 is CASSLAQGASASRQYF.

V is TRBV2 and J is TRBJ2-5; absent DNA, TCRdb's TRBD2 call cannot be checked. The CDR3 spans 15 residues. The V gene's germline CDR1 is SNHLY and CDR2 FYNNEI. CDR3 loop: CASSGLAGVKETQYF.

The chain is built from TRBV9 and TRBJ2-3. The CDR3 totals 13 residues. Germline V lookup: CDR1 SGDLS, CDR2 YYNGEE. This CDR3 is CASSRSADDTQYF.

The rearrangement uses TRBV20-1 and TRBJ2-1; there is no DNA to check the TCRdb D call of TRBD2. Germline V CDR1 and CDR2: DFQATT, SNEGSKA (reference sequence). This CDR3 has 15 amino acids. The CDR3 region is CSAGPGGGTYNEQFF.

The chain couples TRBV6-4 to TRBJ1-1. Germline CDR1 MRHNA, CDR2 SNTAGT. The length of the CDR3 is 14 residues. CDR3 loop: CASSEVSGGTEAFF.

The rearrangement links TRBV3-1 to TRBJ1-6. Germline lookup yields CDR1 LGHDT and CDR2 YNNKEL (reference sequence). The CDR3 extends over 16 amino acids. CDR3 region: CASSQDPSSYNSPLHF.

The V call is TRBV6-5, the J call TRBJ2-5. This CDR3 contains 15 residues. The germline V gene has CDR1 MNHEY and CDR2 SVGAGI. The CDR3 is CASSYWSGDQETQYF.

The chain uses TRBV15 and TRBJ2-5; TCRdb designates TRBD2, a call that cannot be tested without DNA. CDR1 LNHNV and CDR2 YYDKDF come from the germline V gene (reference sequence). The CDR3 runs 13 residues. CDR3: CATSGTLPETQYF.

The J gene is TRBJ1-1, the V gene TRBV20-1; TCRdb reports TRBD1, a call that lacks DNA to check it against. The CDR3 contains 11 residues. Germline lookup yields CDR1 DFQATT and CDR2 SNEGSKA (reference sequence). This CDR3 is CSARATGEAFF.